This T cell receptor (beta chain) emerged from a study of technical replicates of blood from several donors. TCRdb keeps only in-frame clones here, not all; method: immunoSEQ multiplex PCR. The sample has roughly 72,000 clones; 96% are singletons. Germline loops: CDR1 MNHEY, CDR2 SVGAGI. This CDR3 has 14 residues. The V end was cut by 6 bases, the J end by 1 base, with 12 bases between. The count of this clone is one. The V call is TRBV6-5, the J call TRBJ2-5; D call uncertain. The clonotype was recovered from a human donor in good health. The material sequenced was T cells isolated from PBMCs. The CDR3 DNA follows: TGTGCCAGCAGCCCAGTCCGCTCCCAAGAGACCCAGTACTTC. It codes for CASSPVRSQETQYF.